Listed here are 16 T cell receptor beta chains from one sample, sequenced in a study of blood T cell repertoires in COVID-19. Sequenced by immunoSEQ multiplex PCR; TCRdb stores in-frame clones only, minus some. The profile shows 70,000 to 90,000 clones, around 85% of them singletons. Specimen: peripheral blood. Source of these receptors: a man over 45 with COVID-19, enrolled during active disease.

J is TRBJ2-7 and V is TRBV10-1; D is possibly TRBD2 (5 bases). Germline CDR1 WNHNN, CDR2 SYGVQD (reference sequence). There are 14 residues in the CDR3. V was clipped by 0 bases and J by 0 bases, with 6 bases between them. CDR3 sequence reads: CASSESGASYEQYF. CDR3 DNA: TGCGCCAGCAGTGAGTCGGGAGCCTCCTACGAGCAGTACTTC.

The V gene is TRBV4-1, the J gene TRBJ2-2; 7 bases are a match to TRBD1. Germline V lookup: CDR1 MGHRA, CDR2 YSYEKL. Trimming cost V 3 bases and J 5 bases; bases outside gene matches: 3. The CDR3 length is 14 residues. The CDR3, as DNA: TGCGCCAGCAGCCATGACAGGGTTACCGGGGAGCTGTTTTTT. Its protein is CASSHDRVTGELFF.

This chain connects TRBV5-4 to TRBJ1-6, with D unclear. The CDR3 consists of 14 residues. Per germline, CDR1 SGHNT and CDR2 YYREEE (reference sequence). V lost 4 bases and J 4 bases, leaving 9 bases between the germline ends. The CDR3, as DNA: TGTGCCAGCAGCGAAGCCCGATATAATTCACCCCTCCACTTT. Residues: CASSEARYNSPLHF.

This clone was picked up a small number of times. The genes are TRBV4-1 and TRBJ1-6; possible D gene TRBD1, 5 bases. The CDR3 extends over 16 amino acids. The germline V and J ends were trimmed by 3 bases and 10 bases, with 19 bases remaining between them. CDR1 is MGHRA, CDR2 YSYEKL, per germline. CDR3 in amino acids: CASSQTRGRALSPLHF. The CDR3 region has the DNA TGCGCCAGCAGCCAGACCCGCGGCAGGGCTCTGTCACCCCTCCACTTT.

This rearrangement joins TRBV24-1 to TRBJ2-3; 12 nucleotides agree with TRBD2. Germline CDR1 is KGHDR and CDR2 is SFDVKD. This CDR3 has 19 amino acids. V shed 4 bases and J 2 bases; nucleotides not matched to a gene: 12. CDR3 residues: CATSDPSGRAIENTDTQYF. Written as DNA, the CDR3 is TGTGCCACCAGTGACCCTAGCGGGAGGGCCATAGAGAACACAGATACGCAGTATTTT.

CDR3 in amino acids: CASSSDRGWGGKGYTF. The DNA of the CDR3 is TGTGCCAGCAGTTCGGACAGGGGTTGGGGCGGCAAAGGCTACACCTTC. The V gene is TRBV28, the J gene TRBJ1-2; 9 nucleotides agree with TRBD1. The V gene end was trimmed by 4 bases and the J gene end by 8 bases; junction bases not matched to a gene: 14. Germline loops: CDR1 MDHEN, CDR2 SYDVKM. The CDR3 loop spans 16 amino acids.

The gene calls are TRBV7-3 and TRBJ1-3, with 9 bases fitting TRBD1. The V gene's germline CDR1 is SGHTA and CDR2 FQGTGA. V shed 5 bases and J 1 base; nucleotides not matched to a gene: 3. The CDR3 runs to 15 residues. CDR3 nucleotide sequence: TGTGCCAGCAGCCTCGACAGGGGGTCTGGAAACACCATATATTTT. As protein: CASSLDRGSGNTIYF.

The V and J genes are TRBV9 and TRBJ2-7, with 9 positions matching TRBD1. Germline lookup yields CDR1 SGDLS and CDR2 YYNGEE. CDR3 size: 14 residues. The trim removed 3 bases at V and 6 bases at J, leaving 7 bases unmatched. The CDR3 spells CASSGRDRDREQYF. As DNA, the CDR3 is TGTGCCAGCAGCGGTCGGGACAGGGATCGCGAGCAGTACTTC.

V usage is TRBV2 and J usage is TRBJ2-2, with TRBD1 matching over 7 bases. The V segment lost 5 bases and the J segment 6 bases; nucleotides outside the gene matches: 6. The length of the CDR3 is 14 residues. Germline V gene data show CDR1 as SNHLY and CDR2 as FYNNEI. CDR3 nucleotides: TGTGCCAGCAGTAAAAACAGGGGTCCCGGGGAGCTGTTTTTT. It specifies CASSKNRGPGELFF.

The DNA for the CDR3 is TGTGCCAGCAGTTTAAGGGACAGAAATAATTCACCCCTCCACTTT. Its protein is CASSLRDRNNSPLHF. The chain couples TRBV28 to TRBJ1-6, with 7 bases matching TRBD1. The CDR3 runs to 15 residues. The V and J ends lost 2 bases and 5 bases, in that order; junction bases with no gene match: 3. Looked up from germline, CDR1 is MDHEN and CDR2 is SYDVKM.

The sample holds a few counts of this clone. The gene calls are TRBV30 and TRBJ1-1; TRBD1 matches at 7 bases. This CDR3 is 13 amino acids long. Germline V gives CDR1 GTSNPN, CDR2 SVGIG (reference sequence). The J segment lost 4 bases and the V segment lost 2 bases, leaving 4 bases of the junction unmatched. Written as DNA, the CDR3 is TGTGCCTGGAGTCACAGGGGTGGCACTGAAGCTTTCTTT. Encoded protein: CAWSHRGGTEAFF.

This clone was observed a single time. The CDR3 is CASRDSRNYGYTF. The CDR3, as DNA: TGTGCCAGCCGGGACAGTCGTAACTATGGCTACACCTTC. The chain joins TRBV19 to TRBJ1-2; 7 nucleotides line up with TRBD1. Germline CDR1 LNHDA, CDR2 SQIVND (reference sequence). Trimming removed 9 bases from V and 1 base from J; junction bases left unmatched: 5. The CDR3 consists of 13 residues.

The chain uses TRBV18 and TRBJ2-7; D call uncertain. Germline V lookup: CDR1 KGHSH, CDR2 LQKENI. V dropped 0 bases and J dropped 3 bases, with 12 bases sitting between them. The CDR3 length is 15 residues. CDR3 sequence: CASSPPESPYYEQYF. DNA of the CDR3: TGTGCCAGCTCACCACCGGAGAGCCCTTACTACGAGCAGTACTTC.

The J gene is TRBJ1-1, the V gene TRBV30; TRBD1 agrees at 7 bases. The CDR3 is 13 residues long. Germline trimming cut 4 bases from V and 4 bases from J; bases unmatched to any gene: 6. Germline values: CDR1 GTSNPN, CDR2 SVGIG (reference sequence). The CDR3 sequence: CAWNRQGSTEAFF. For the CDR3, the DNA is TGTGCCTGGAACCGACAGGGATCCACTGAAGCTTTCTTT.

The chain has TRBV6-5 and TRBJ2-7, with TRBD2 matching 8 bases. Unmatched junction bases numbered 11, after V lost 10 bases and J lost 0 bases. Germline V gives CDR1 MNHEY, CDR2 SVGAGI. The CDR3 is 15 amino acids. DNA for the CDR3: TGTGCCACCCCAAAGTTTAGCGGGAACTCCTACGAGCAGTACTTC. Protein product: CATPKFSGNSYEQYF.

The CDR3 DNA is TGTGCCATCAGTGAAAGTGGGACAGACTACAATGAGCAGTTCTTC. This translates into CAISESGTDYNEQFF. The chain links TRBV10-3 to TRBJ2-1, with TRBD1 identical over 7 bases. This CDR3 contains 15 residues. J lost 3 bases, V lost 3 bases, and 5 bases had no gene match. Germline V gene sequence: CDR1 ENHRY, CDR2 SYGVKD.